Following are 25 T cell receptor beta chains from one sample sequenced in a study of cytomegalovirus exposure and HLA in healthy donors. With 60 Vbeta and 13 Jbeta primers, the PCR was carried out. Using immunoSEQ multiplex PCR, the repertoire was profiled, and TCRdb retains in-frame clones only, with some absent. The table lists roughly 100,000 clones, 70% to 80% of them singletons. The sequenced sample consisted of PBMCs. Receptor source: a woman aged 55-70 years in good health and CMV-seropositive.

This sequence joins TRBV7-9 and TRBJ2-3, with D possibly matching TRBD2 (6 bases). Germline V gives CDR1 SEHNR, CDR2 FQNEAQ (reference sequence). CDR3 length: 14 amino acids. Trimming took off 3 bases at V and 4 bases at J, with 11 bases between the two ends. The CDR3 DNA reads TGTGCCAGCAGCTTTTTGGAGGGATCAGATACGCAGTATTTT. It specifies CASSFLEGSDTQYF.

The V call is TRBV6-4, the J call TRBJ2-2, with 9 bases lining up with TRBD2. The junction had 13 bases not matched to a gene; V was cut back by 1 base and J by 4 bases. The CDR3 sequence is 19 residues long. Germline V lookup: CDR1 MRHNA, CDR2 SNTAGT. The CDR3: CASSDLGGVAGDSTGELFF. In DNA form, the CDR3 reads TGTGCCAGCAGTGACTTAGGAGGAGTAGCGGGAGACAGCACCGGGGAGCTGTTTTTT.

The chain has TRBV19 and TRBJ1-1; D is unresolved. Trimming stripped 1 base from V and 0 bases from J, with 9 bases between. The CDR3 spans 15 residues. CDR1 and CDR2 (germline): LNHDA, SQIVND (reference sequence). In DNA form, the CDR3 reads TGTGCCAGTAGTATAGTGAGGGAGTTGAACACTGAAGCTTTCTTT. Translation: CASSIVRELNTEAFF.

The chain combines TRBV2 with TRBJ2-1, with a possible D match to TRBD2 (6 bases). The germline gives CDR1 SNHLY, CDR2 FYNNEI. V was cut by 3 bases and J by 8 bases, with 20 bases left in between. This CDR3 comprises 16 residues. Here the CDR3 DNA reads TGTGCCAGCAGTGACTTAGGAGGGAGGTCTACCCATGAGCAGTTCTTC. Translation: CASSDLGGRSTHEQFF.

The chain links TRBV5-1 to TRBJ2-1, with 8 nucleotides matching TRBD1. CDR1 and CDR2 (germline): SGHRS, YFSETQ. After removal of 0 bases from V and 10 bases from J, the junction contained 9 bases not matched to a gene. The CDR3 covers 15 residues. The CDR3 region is CASSLGAGGSEEQFF. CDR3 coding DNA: TGCGCCAGCAGCTTGGGTGCAGGGGGCTCGGAGGAGCAGTTCTTC.

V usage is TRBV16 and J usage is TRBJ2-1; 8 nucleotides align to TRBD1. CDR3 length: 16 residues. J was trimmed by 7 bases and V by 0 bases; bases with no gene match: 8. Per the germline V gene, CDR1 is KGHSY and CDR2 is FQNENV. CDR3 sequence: CASSQSGQGARNEQFF. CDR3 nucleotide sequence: TGTGCCAGCAGCCAATCGGGGCAGGGGGCGAGGAATGAGCAGTTCTTC.

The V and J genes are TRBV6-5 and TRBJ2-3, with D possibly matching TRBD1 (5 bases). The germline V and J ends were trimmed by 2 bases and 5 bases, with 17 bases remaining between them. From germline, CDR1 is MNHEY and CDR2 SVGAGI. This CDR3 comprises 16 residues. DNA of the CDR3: TGTGCCAGCAGTTACGGGGCGAGTGGAGCCGTAGATACGCAGTATTTT. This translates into CASSYGASGAVDTQYF.

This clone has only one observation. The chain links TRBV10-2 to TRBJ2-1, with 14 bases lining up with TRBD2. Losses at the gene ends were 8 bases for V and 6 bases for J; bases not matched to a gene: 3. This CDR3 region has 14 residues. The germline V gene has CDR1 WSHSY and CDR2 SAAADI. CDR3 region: CASRLAGGGNEQFF. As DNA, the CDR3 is TGCGCCAGCCGACTAGCGGGAGGGGGCAATGAGCAGTTCTTC.

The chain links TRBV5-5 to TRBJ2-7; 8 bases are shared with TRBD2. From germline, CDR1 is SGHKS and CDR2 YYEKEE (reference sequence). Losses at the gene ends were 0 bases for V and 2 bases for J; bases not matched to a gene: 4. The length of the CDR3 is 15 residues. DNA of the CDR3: TGTGCCAGCAGCTTGGGACCGGGAGGGACCTACGAGCAGTACTTC. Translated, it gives CASSLGPGGTYEQYF.

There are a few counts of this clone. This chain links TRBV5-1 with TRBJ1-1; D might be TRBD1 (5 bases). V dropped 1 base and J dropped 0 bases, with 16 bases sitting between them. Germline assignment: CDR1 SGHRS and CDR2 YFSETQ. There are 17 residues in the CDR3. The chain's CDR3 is CASSLSGSAFMNTEAFF. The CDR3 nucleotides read TGCGCCAGCAGCTTGTCAGGGTCGGCCTTTATGAACACTGAAGCTTTCTTT.

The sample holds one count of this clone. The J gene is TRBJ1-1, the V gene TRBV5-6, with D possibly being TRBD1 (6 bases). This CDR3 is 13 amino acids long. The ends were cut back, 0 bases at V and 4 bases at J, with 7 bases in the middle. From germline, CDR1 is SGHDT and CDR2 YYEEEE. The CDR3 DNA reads TGTGCCAGCAGCTTGGTGGGGGCCACTGAAGCTTTCTTT. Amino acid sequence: CASSLVGATEAFF.

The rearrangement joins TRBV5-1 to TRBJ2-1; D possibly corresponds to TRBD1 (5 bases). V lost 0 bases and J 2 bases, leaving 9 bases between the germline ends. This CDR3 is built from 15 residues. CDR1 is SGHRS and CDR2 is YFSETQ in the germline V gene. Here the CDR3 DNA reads TGCGCCAGCAGCTTGGCTGGACAACCCTACAATGAGCAGTTCTTC. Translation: CASSLAGQPYNEQFF. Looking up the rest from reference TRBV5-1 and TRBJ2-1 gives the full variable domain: KAGVTQTPRYLIKTRGQQVTLSCSPISGHRSVSWYQQTPGQGLQFLFEYFSETQRNKGNFPGRFSGRQFSNSRSEMNVSTLELGDSALYLCASSLAGQPYNEQFFGPGTRLTVL.

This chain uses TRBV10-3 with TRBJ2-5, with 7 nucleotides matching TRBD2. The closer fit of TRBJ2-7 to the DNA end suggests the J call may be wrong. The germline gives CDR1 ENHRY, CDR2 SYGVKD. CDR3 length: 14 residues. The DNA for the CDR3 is TGTGCCATCAGTGAAGGGGCTAGCGGTTACGAGCAGTACTTC. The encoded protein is CAISEGASGYEQYF.

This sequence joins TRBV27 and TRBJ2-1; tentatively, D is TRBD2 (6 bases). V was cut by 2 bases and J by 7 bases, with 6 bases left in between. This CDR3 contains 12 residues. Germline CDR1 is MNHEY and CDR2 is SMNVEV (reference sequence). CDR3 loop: CASSLAGNEQFF. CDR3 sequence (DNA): TGTGCCAGCAGTTTAGCGGGGAATGAGCAGTTCTTC.

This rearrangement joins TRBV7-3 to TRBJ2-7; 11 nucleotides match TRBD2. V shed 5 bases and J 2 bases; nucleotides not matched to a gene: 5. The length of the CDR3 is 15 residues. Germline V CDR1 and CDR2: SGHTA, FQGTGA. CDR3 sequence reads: CASSLAGGGAYEQYF. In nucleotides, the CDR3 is TGTGCCAGCAGCCTAGCGGGAGGTGGGGCCTACGAGCAGTACTTC. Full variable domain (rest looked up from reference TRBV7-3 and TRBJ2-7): GAGVSQTPSNKVTEKGKYVELRCDPISGHTALYWYRQSLGQGPEFLIYFQGTGAADDSGLPNDRFFAVRPEGSVSTLKIQRTERGDSAVYLCASSLAGGGAYEQYFGPGTRLTVT.

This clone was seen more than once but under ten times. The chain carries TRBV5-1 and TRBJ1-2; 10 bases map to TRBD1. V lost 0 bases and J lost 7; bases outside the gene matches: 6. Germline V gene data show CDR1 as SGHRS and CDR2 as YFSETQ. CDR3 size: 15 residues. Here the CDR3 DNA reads TGCGCCAGCAGCTTGGGGGGGACAGGGGTGCCTGGCTACACCTTC. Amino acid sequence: CASSLGGTGVPGYTF. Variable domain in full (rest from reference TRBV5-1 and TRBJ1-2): KAGVTQTPRYLIKTRGQQVTLSCSPISGHRSVSWYQQTPGQGLQFLFEYFSETQRNKGNFPGRFSGRQFSNSRSEMNVSTLELGDSALYLCASSLGGTGVPGYTFGSGTRLTVV.

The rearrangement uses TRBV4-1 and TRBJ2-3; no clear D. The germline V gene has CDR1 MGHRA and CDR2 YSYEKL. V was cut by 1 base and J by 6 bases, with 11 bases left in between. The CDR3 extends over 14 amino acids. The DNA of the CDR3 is TGCGCCAGCAGCCAAGCGGGTTGGTCGGATACGCAGTATTTT. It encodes CASSQAGWSDTQYF.

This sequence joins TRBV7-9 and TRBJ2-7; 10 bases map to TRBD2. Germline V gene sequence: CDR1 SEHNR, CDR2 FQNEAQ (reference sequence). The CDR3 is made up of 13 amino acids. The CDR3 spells CAYRTSGTYEQYF. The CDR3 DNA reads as TGTGCTTATCGGACTAGCGGAACCTACGAGCAGTACTTC.

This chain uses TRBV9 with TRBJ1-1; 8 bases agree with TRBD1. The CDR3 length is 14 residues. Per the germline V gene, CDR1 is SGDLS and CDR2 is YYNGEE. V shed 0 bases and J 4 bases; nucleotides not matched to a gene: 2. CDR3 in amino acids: CASSVGGQGTEAFF. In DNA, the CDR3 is TGTGCCAGCAGCGTAGGCGGACAGGGCACTGAAGCTTTCTTT.

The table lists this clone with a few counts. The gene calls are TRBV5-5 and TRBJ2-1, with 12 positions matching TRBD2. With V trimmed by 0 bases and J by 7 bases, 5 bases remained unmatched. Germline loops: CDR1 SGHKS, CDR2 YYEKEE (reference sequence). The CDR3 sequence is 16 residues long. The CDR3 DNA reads TGTGCCAGCAGCTTGGGACTAGCGGGAGTATGGAATGAGCAGTTCTTC. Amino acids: CASSLGLAGVWNEQFF.

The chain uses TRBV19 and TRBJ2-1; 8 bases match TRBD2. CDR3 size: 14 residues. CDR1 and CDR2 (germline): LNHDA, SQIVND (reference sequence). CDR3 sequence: CATSLVAGLNEQFF. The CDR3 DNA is TGTGCTACCTCCTTGGTAGCGGGACTCAATGAGCAGTTCTTC.

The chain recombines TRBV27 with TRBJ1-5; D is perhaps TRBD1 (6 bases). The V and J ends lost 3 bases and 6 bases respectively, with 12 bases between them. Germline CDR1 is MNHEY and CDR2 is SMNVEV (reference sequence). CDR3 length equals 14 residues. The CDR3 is CASSFSGDGQPQHF. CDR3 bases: TGTGCCAGCAGTTTCTCAGGGGATGGTCAGCCCCAGCATTTT.

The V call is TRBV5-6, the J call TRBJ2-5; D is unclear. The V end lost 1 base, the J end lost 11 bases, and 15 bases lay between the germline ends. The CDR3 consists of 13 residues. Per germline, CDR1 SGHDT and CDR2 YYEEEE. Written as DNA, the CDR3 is TGTGCCAGCAGCTTGTTTGGGCAATTTGAGCAGTACTTC. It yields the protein CASSLFGQFEQYF.

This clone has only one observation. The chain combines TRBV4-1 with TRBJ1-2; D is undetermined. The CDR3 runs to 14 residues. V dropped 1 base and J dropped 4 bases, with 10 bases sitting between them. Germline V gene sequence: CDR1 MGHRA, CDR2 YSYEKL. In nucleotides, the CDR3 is TGCGCCAGCAGCCAAGCGGGAGGTAGCTATGGCTACACCTTC. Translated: CASSQAGGSYGYTF.

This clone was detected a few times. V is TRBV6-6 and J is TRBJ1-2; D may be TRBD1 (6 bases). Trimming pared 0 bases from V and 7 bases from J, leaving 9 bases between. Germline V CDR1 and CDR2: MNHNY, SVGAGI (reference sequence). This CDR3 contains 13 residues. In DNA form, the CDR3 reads TGTGCCAGCAGTTACTCGGGGGCGGGTGGCTACACCTTC. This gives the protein CASSYSGAGGYTF.